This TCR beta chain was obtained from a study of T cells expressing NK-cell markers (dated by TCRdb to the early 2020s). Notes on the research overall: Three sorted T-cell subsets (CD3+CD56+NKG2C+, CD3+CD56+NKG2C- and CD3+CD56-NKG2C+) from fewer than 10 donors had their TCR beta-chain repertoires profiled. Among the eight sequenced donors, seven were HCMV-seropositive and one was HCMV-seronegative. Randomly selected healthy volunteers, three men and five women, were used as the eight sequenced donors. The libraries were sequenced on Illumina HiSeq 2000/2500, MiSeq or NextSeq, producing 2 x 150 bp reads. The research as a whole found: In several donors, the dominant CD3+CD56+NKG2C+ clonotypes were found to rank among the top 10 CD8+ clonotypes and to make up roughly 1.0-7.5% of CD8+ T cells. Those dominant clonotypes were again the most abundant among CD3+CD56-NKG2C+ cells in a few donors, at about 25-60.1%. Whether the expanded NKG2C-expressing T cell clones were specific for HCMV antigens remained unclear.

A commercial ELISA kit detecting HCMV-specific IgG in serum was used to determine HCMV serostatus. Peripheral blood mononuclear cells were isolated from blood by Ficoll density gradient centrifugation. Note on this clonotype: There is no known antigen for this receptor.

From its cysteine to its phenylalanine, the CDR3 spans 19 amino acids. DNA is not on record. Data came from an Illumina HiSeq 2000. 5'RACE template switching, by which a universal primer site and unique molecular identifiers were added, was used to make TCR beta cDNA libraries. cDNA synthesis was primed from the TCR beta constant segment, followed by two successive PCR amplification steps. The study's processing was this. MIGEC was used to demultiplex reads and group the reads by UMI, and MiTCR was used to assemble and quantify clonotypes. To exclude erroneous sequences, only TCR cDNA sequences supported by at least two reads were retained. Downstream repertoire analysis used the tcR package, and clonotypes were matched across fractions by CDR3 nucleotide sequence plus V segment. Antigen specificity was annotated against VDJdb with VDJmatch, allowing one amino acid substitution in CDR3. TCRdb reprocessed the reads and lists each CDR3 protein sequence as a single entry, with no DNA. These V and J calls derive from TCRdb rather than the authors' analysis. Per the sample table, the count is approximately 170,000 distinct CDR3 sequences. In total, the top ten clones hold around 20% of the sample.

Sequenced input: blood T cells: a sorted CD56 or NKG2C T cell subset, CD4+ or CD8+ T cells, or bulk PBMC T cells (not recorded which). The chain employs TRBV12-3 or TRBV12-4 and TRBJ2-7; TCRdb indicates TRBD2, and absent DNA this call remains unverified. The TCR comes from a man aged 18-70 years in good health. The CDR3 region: CASSLDTGLADRSSYEQYF.